This T cell receptor beta chain was sequenced during a study of cytomegalovirus exposure and HLA in healthy donors. The study, taken as a whole, reports: A likely sequencing artifact accounted for one observed cluster of highly shared sequence variants. Investigators reported 150 to 200 TCR beta chains as tied to cytomegalovirus.

This clone was counted a single time. The antigen remains unidentified. The PCR used 60 Vbeta and 13 Jbeta primers. The repertoire was sequenced with immunoSEQ multiplex PCR; TCRdb's copy has only in-frame clones and lacks some. The repertoire holds about 150,000 clones, 75% seen once, with around 7% in the top ten. V shed 0 bases and J 7 bases; nucleotides not matched to a gene: 2. Germline V gives CDR1 MNHEY, CDR2 SVGAGI. The CDR3 spans 16 residues. The sequence was collected from a man aged 25-45 years in good health and CMV-seronegative. This chain uses TRBV6-5 with TRBJ2-1; 14 bases agree with TRBD2. Sequencing was carried out using PBMCs. CDR3: CASSYSRLAGGNEQFF. The CDR3 coding sequence is TGTGCCAGCAGTTACTCGAGACTAGCGGGAGGGAATGAGCAGTTCTTC.